Detailed here is one T cell receptor beta chain. The antigen is undetermined. This sample was included in a study of cytomegalovirus exposure and HLA in healthy donors. Across the study: The roughly 130 validation repertoires used the same platform as the roughly 670 first-cohort repertoires (as reported by a later analysis). Notes on the study in general: First-cohort TCR clusters tended to co-occur in the roughly 130 validation repertoires, a later analysis found. The study labeled fewer than 200 TCR beta chains cytomegalovirus-associated.

Repertoires were generated with immunoSEQ multiplex PCR, while TCRdb's copy carries only in-frame clones and drops some. Of about 83,000 clones in the sample, about 96% were seen once. Germline V gene data show CDR1 as WSHSY and CDR2 as SAAADI. After removal of 7 bases from V and 4 bases from J, the junction contained 11 bases not matched to a gene. There are 15 residues in the CDR3. The sequence was obtained from a woman younger than 35 in good health and CMV-seronegative. Input material: PBMCs. The rearrangement links TRBV10-2 to TRBJ1-2; TRBD1 aligns across 8 bases. The CDR3 region is CASKGTGGHGYGYTF. DNA of the CDR3: TGCGCCAGCAAAGGAACAGGGGGTCATGGCTATGGCTACACCTTC.